This T cell receptor (beta chain) was retrieved from a study of beta chain features in type 1 diabetes. This clone showed up just a few times. No antigen is known for it. Study findings and constraints: Type 1 diabetes patients showed a moderate but significant shortening of TCRB CDR3s in all four CD4+ subsets. Patients showed naive, central memory and Treg TCRB repertoires that appeared more similar than those of healthy donors. Any HLA-type effect on TCRB rearrangement remained unresolved here.

TCRB transcripts that were expressed got sequenced, as all of the isolated RNA had been reverse transcribed. Method: immunoSEQ multiplex PCR; TCRdb's copy keeps in-frame clones and lacks some. The sample lists 200,000 to 250,000 clones; approximately 13% were seen once. This sequence originates from a man between 25 and 39 years old with type 1 diabetes. Source material: naive CD4+ T cells from blood.

The CDR3 protein is CASSTPQGRQETQYF. The CDR3 nucleotides are TGTGCCAGCAGCACCCCACAGGGGCGCCAAGAGACCCAGTACTTC. The gene calls are TRBV5-4 and TRBJ2-5, with 7 nucleotides matching TRBD1. Germline CDR1 reads SGHNT; CDR2 reads YYREEE (reference sequence). Germline trimming cut 4 bases from V and 1 base from J; bases unmatched to any gene: 7. CDR3 size: 15 residues.